The clone carrying this TCR beta chain was seen many times. Its antigen is undetermined. This record comes from a study of CD8+ T cells in alopecia areata. Study-wide findings and caveats: Persistence in scalp and blood during tofacitinib was observed for many expanded lesional clones.

The germline V gene has CDR1 SGHNT and CDR2 YYREEE (reference sequence). The CDR3 spans 13 residues. The V end lost 4 bases, the J end lost 8 bases, and 15 bases lay between the germline ends. Treatment meaning: oral pan-JAK inhibitor, 5-10 mg twice daily. cDNA reverse transcribed from extracted RNA served as the sequencing template. Assay used: immunoSEQ multiplex PCR; TCRdb lists only in-frame clones, some missing. There are about 190,000 clones in the sample; around 64% occur only once, and about 1.3% lies in the top ten. The source was CD4+ T cells sorted from blood, collected at week 49, from a patient treated with tofacitinib. This TCR was recovered from a human donor with alopecia areata. The chain is built from TRBV5-4 and TRBJ1-2; D unresolved. As DNA, the CDR3 is TGTGCCAGCAGCCGGACTGCCGCCTTCGGCTACACCTTC. Its translation is CASSRTAAFGYTF.